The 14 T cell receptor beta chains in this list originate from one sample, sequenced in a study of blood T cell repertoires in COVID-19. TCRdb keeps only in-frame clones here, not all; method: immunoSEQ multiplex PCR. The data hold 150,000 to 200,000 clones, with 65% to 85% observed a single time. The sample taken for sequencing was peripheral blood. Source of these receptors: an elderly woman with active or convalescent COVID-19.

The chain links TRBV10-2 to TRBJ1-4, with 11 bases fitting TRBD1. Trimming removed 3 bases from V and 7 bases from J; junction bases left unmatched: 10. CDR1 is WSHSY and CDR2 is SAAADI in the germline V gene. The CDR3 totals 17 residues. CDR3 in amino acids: CASSDVWTGGFFEKLFF. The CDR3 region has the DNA TGCGCCAGCAGTGACGTGTGGACAGGGGGCTTTTTTGAAAAACTGTTTTTT.

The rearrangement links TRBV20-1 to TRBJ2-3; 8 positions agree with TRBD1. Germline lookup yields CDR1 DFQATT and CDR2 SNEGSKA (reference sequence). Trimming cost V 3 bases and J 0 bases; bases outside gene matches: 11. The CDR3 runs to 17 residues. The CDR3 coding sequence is TGCAGTGCTAGTGATTTCAGGGGGCTACTGAGCACAGATACGCAGTATTTT. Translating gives CSASDFRGLLSTDTQYF.

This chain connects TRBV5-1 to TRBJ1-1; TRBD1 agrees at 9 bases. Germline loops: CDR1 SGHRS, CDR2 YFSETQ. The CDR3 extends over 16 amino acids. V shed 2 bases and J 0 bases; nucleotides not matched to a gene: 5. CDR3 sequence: CASSLITGGLNTEAFF. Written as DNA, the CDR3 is TGCGCCAGCAGCTTAATTACAGGGGGCTTGAACACTGAAGCTTTCTTT.

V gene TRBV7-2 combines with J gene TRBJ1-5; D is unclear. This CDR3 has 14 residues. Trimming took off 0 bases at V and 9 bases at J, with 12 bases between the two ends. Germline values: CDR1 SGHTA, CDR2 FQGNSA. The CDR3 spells CASSLAGGPGPQHF. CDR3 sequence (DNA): TGTGCCAGCAGCTTAGCGGGTGGTCCGGGGCCCCAGCATTTT. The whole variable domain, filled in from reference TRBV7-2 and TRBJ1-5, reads GAGVSQSPSNKVTEKGKDVELRCDPISGHTALYWYRQSLGQGLEFLIYFQGNSAPDKSGLPSDRFSAERTGGSVSTLTIQRTQQEDSAVYLCASSLAGGPGPQHFGDGTRLSIL.

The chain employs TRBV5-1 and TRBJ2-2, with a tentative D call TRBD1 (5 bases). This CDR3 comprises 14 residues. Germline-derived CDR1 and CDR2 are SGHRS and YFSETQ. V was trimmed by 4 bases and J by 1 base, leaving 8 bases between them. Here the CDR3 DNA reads TGCGCCAGCAGCCTTGGACAGAACACCGGGGAGCTGTTTTTT. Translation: CASSLGQNTGELFF.

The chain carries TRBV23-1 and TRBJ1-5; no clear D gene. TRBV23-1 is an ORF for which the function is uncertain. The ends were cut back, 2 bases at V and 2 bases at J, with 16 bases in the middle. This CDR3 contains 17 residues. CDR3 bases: TGCGCCAGCAGTCAAAGTTGGGCCGACAATGGCAATCAGCCCCAGCATTTT. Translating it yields CASSQSWADNGNQPQHF.

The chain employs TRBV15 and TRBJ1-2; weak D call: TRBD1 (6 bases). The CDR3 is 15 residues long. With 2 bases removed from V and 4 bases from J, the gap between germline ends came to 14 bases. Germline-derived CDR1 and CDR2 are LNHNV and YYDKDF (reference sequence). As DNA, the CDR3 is TGTGCCACCAGCAGAAGGGGGTTACCTCTCTATGGCTACACCTTC. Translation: CATSRRGLPLYGYTF.

As DNA, the CDR3 is TGTGCCAGCAGTTTAGGTCAGGGCTACAATGAGCAGTTCTTC. This codes for CASSLGQGYNEQFF. The chain joins TRBV27 to TRBJ2-1; maybe TRBD1 (5 bases). This CDR3 has 14 amino acids. V was shortened by 2 bases and J by 3 bases, with 8 bases between the two germline ends. Germline loops: CDR1 MNHEY, CDR2 SMNVEV (reference sequence).

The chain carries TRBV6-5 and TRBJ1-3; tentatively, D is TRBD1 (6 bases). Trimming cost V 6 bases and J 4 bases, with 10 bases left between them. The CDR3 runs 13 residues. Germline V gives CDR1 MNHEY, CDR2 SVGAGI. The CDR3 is CASSTDRGNTIYF. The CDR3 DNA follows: TGTGCCAGCAGCACAGACAGGGGAAACACCATATATTTT.

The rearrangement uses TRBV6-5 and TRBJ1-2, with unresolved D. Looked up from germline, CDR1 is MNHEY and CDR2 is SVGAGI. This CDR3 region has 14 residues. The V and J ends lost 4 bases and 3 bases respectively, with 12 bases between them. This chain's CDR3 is CASSLRTPDYGYTF. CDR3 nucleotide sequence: TGTGCCAGCAGTTTGCGAACCCCGGACTATGGCTACACCTTC.

The CDR3: CASSLEWLVSGTRSPLHF. DNA for the CDR3: TGTGCCAGCAGCTTGGAGTGGCTCGTGTCGGGAACGCGATCACCCCTCCACTTT. V usage is TRBV5-8 and J usage is TRBJ1-6; D gene unclear. Trimming pared 0 bases from V and 10 bases from J, leaving 23 bases between. Per the germline V gene, CDR1 is SGHTS and CDR2 is YDEGEE. This CDR3 is 18 amino acids long.

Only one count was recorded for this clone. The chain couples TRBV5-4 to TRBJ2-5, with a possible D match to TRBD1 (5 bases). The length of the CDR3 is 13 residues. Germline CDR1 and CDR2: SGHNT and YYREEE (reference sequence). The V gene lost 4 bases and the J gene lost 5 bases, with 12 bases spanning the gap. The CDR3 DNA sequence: TGTGCCAGCAGCCCGACAGTAAAGGAGACCCAGTACTTC. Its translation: CASSPTVKETQYF.

The CDR3 spells CASSEGTGGLSDTQYF. The CDR3 nucleotides read TGTGCCAGCAGCGAAGGGACAGGGGGTCTTTCAGATACGCAGTATTTT. The J gene is TRBJ2-3, the V gene TRBV7-6, with 11 bases fitting TRBD1. Germline V gene lookup returns CDR1 SGHVS and CDR2 FNYEAQ. J gave up 4 bases and V 5 bases, and 8 bases lay outside the gene matches. There are 16 residues in the CDR3.

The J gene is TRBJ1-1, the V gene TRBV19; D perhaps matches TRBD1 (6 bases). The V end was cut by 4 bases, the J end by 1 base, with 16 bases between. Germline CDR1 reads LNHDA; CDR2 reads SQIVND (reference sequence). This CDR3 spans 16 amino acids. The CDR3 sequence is CASSTRWGRGNTEAFF. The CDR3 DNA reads TGTGCCAGTAGTACCCGATGGGGCAGGGGGAACACTGAAGCTTTCTTT. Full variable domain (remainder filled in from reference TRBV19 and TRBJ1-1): DGGITQSPKYLFRKEGQNVTLSCEQNLNHDAMYWYRQDPGQGLRLIYYSQIVNDFQKGDIAEGYSVSREKKESFPLTVTSAQKNPTAFYLCASSTRWGRGNTEAFFGQGTRLTVV.